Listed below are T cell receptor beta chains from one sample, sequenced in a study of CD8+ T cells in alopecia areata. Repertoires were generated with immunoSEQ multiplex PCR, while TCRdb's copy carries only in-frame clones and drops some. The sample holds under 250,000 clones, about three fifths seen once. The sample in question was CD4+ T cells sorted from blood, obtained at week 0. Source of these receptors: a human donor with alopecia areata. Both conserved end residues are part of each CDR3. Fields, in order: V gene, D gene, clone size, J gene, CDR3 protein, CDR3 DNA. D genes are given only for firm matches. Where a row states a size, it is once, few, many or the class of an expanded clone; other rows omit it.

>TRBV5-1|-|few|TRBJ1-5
CASSLEPTGYSNQPQHF
TGCGCCAGCAGCTTGGAACCCACGGGGTATAGCAATCAGCCCCAGCATTTT
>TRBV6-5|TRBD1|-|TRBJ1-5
CASSRDSPNQPQHF
TGTGCCAGCAGCCGGGACAGCCCCAATCAGCCCCAGCATTTT
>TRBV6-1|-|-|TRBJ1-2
CASSERRPTNYGYTF
TGTGCCAGCAGTGAACGGCGGCCCACTAACTATGGCTACACCTTC
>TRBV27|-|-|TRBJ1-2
CASSLLGGVGGYTF
TGTGCCAGCAGTTTATTGGGCGGGGTGGGAGGCTACACCTTC
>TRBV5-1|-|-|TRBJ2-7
CASSFSHEQYF
TGCGCCAGCAGCTTTTCGCACGAGCAGTACTTC
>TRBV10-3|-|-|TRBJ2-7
CAIRSQAEQYF
TGTGCCATCAGATCCCAGGCTGAGCAGTACTTC
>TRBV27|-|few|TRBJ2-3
CASSLGRGWAQYF
TGTGCCAGCAGCTTGGGCCGCGGTTGGGCGCAGTATTTT
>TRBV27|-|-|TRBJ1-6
CASSLRRYSNSPLHF
TGTGCCAGCAGTTTACGGCGCTACTCTAATTCACCCCTCCACTTT
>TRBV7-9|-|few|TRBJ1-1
CASSGAFEAFF
TGTGCCAGCAGCGGGGCCTTTGAAGCTTTCTTT
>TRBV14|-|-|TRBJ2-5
CASSQDWWETQYF
TGTGCCAGCAGCCAAGACTGGTGGGAGACCCAGTACTTC
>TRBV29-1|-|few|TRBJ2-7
CSVIGHYEQYF
TGCAGCGTAATCGGTCACTACGAGCAGTACTTC
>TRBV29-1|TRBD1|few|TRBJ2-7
CSVEEGQGLTYEQYF
TGCAGCGTTGAAGAGGGACAGGGGCTCACCTACGAGCAGTACTTC
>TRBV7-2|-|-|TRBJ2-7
CASSLTIYEQYF
TGTGCCAGCAGCTTAACTATATACGAGCAGTACTTC
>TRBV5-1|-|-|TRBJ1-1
CASSLVGTEITEAFF
TGCGCCAGCAGCTTGGTCGGGACGGAGATCACTGAAGCTTTCTTT
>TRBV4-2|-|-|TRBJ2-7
CASSQSLEGYYEQYF
TGTGCCAGCAGCCAATCTTTGGAGGGCTACTACGAGCAGTACTTC
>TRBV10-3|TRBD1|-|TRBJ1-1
CAIMGTGDSEAFF
TGTGCCATCATGGGGACAGGGGATTCTGAAGCTTTCTTT
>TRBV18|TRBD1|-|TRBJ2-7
CASSPPGTGWYEQYF
TGTGCCAGCTCACCCCCGGGGACAGGGTGGTACGAGCAGTACTTC
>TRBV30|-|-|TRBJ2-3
CACTPGGARDTQYF
TGTGCCTGTACTCCAGGAGGGGCCAGAGATACGCAGTATTTT
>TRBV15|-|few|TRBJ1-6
CATSGDIYNSPLHF
TGTGCCACCAGCGGCGACATCTATAATTCACCCCTCCACTTT
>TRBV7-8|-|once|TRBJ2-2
CASSPGQADTGELFF
TGTGCCAGCAGCCCCGGGCAGGCGGACACCGGGGAGCTGTTTTTT
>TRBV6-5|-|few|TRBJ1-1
CASRSISQNTEAFF
TGTGCCAGCAGATCAATAAGTCAGAACACTGAAGCTTTCTTT
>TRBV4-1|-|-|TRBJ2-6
CASSLDQGTGANVLTF
TGCGCCAGCAGCCTAGACCAGGGAACCGGGGCCAACGTCCTGACTTTC
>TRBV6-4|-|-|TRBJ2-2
CASSGELGIGELFF
TGTGCCAGCAGTGGTGAACTGGGCATCGGGGAGCTGTTTTTT
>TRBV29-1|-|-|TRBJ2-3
CSGRTEDTQYF
TGCAGCGGACGGACGGAAGATACGCAGTATTTT
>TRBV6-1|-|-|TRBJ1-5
CASSVGGSNQPQHF
TGTGCCAGCAGTGTTGGGGGTAGCAATCAGCCCCAGCATTTT
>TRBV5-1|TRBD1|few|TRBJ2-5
CASSLGTGVETQYF
TGCGCCAGCAGCTTGGGGACAGGGGTAGAGACCCAGTACTTC
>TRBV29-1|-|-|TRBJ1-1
CSVKGMNTEAFF
TGCAGCGTTAAAGGTATGAACACTGAAGCTTTCTTT
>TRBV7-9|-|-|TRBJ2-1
CASSSTLRGYNEQFF
TGTGCCAGCAGTTCTACCCTCAGGGGTTACAATGAGCAGTTCTTC
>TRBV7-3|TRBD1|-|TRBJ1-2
CASSQTGAYGYTF
TGTGCCAGCAGTCAGACAGGGGCCTATGGCTACACCTTC
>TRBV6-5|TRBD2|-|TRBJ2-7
CASSTGASGIHEQYF
TGTGCCAGCAGTACGGGGGCTAGCGGGATCCACGAGCAGTACTTC
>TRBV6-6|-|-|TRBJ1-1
CASSYAGDNCFF
TGTGCCAGCAGTTACGCAGGGGACAATTGTTTTTTT
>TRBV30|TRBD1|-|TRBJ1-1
CAWNRQGGGSTEAFF
TGTGCCTGGAACCGACAGGGAGGGGGAAGCACTGAAGCTTTCTTT
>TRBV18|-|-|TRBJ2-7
CASSPREGDEQYF
TGTGCCAGCTCACCACGCGAGGGCGACGAGCAGTACTTC
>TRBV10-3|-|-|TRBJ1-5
CAARGQSGNQPQHF
TGTGCCGCGAGGGGACAATCCGGGAATCAGCCCCAGCATTTT
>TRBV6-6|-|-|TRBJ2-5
CASRLGAGAGETQYF
TGTGCCAGCAGACTGGGCGCAGGGGCGGGAGAGACCCAGTACTTC
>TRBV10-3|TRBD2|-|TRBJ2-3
CATAGTSGTDTQYF
TGTGCCACCGCCGGGACTAGCGGCACAGATACGCAGTATTTT
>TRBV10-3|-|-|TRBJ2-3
CAISESRGGDTQYF
TGTGCCATCAGTGAGTCAAGGGGGGGAGATACGCAGTATTTT
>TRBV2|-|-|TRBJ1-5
CASNPYGQPQHF
TGTGCCAGCAACCCTTATGGTCAGCCCCAGCATTTT
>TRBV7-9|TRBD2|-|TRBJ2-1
CASSRTTSGSTYNEQFF
TGTGCCAGCAGCCGCACTACTAGCGGGAGTACCTACAATGAGCAGTTCTTC
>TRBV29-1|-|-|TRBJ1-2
CSGGDNYGYTF
TGCAGCGGGGGGGACAATTATGGCTACACCTTC
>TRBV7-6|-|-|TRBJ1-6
CASSLSGGLRFYNSPLHF
TGTGCCAGCAGCCTCAGCGGGGGCCTCAGATTCTATAATTCACCCCTCCACTTT